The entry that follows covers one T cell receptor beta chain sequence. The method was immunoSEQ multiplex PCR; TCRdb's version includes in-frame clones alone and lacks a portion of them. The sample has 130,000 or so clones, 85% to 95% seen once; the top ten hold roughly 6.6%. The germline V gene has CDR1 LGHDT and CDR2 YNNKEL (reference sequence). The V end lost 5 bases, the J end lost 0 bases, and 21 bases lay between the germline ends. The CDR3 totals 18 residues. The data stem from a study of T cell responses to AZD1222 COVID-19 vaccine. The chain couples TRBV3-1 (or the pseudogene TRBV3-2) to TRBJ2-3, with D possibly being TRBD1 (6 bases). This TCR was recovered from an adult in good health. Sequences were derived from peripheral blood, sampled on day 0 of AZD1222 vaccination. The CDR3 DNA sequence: TGTGCCAGCAGCGCAGTGACGACAGGTATCCTTAGCACAGATACGCAGTATTTT. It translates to CASSAVTTGILSTDTQYF.